What follows describes a single TCR beta chain. Its antigen is undetermined. This CDR3 is 16 amino acids long. V lost 1 base, J lost 2 bases, and 15 bases lay in between. Looked up from germline, CDR1 is SGHVS and CDR2 is FNYEAQ. Assay execution took place at the deep level. Replicate PCRs from sorted subsets contained approximately 200 ng DNA, which is around 30,000 T cell genomes. Measured with immunoSEQ multiplex PCR; TCRdb has only the in-frame clones, and not every one. The sample yields nearly 600,000 clones, just under 97% seen once. The sample belongs to a study of shared clonotypes between healthy human individuals. Study-level findings and limits: In the sorted subsets, rarefaction showed sequencing was incomplete despite large depth.

Naive CD8 cells were CD45RO-negative, positively selected for CCR7, excluding terminally differentiated effector memory CD45RA+ cells. Source material: naive CD8+ T cells sorted from blood. The chain combines TRBV7-6 with TRBJ2-7; tentatively, D is TRBD1 (5 bases). The sequence came from a woman under 40 in good health. In nucleotides, the CDR3 is TGTGCCAGCAGCTTAGGGGGCAGGACCATTGCCTACGAGCAGTACTTC. It yields the protein CASSLGGRTIAYEQYF.